What follows is one T cell receptor beta chain and its context. This clonotype occurred a few times. No cognate antigen has been identified for it. Per-nucleotide qualities are absent, and no much larger clonotype sits a single base away. The germline V gene supplies CDR1 LGHNA and CDR2 YSLEER. The germline ends are 17 bases apart after V is trimmed by 0 bases and J by 4 bases. The CDR3 spans 17 residues, from the cysteine through the phenylalanine. Of the read, only the CDR3 DNA is kept; its 51 bases are in frame from base 1. Library generation was performed with 5' RACE. Sequencing was carried out with an Illumina HiSeq 2500. The second PCR ran for about 7 to 11 cycles and used a J-beta primer mix along with a sample-barcoded 5' primer. A unique molecular identifier was introduced onto each TCR beta cDNA molecule by a template-switch 5' adaptor carrying 12 random nucleotides. At least 2.5 million CDR3-containing paired-end reads were obtained from each sample. First-strand cDNA was synthesized from all RNA with the Mint cDNA synthesis kit, primed by a TRBC-specific oligonucleotide. After uracil-DNA glycosylase treatment, a first 18-cycle PCR used universal primers M1SS and BC2_uni_R on all cDNA. Per the original workflow: Each sample was normalized by randomly selecting 1 million high-quality reads, each carrying a distinct molecular identifier. Instead of being binned into consensus sequences, reads with shared molecular identifiers were discarded. MiTCR, set to a Q25 quality threshold and the strictest error-elimination algorithm, was used for CDR3 identification, clonotype clustering and error correction. A nonparametric unseen species model using Euler transformation provided a lower-bound estimate of total TCR beta diversity. TCRdb trimmed the raw reads at Q25, called clones with MiXCR and kept productive beta chains. Every CDR3 protein is listed once, alongside the most common genes and DNA of its rows. V and J calls and clone size were set by TCRdb, not the authors. The sample table contains about 830,000 distinct CDR3 sequences; only one count was recorded for approximately 65% of them. The ten largest clonotypes hold about a quarter of the sample.

The record originates from a study of blood T cells in healthy people across ages (dated by TCRdb to between 2014 and 2017). At the level of the whole study: In model experiments, roughly one uniquely barcoded TCR beta cDNA molecule per two T cells was captured by template switching. Using the same blood draw, the study looked at two additional independent replicas of 1 million unique cDNA reads for two donors, one aged 18 to 30 and the other aged 80 or older. To avoid experimental bias, donors of different ages were spread randomly across the sequencing lanes. Age-related changes in TCR beta repertoire diversity were measured in the study by deep sequencing normalized with unique cDNA molecular identifiers. Donors were grouped into four age groups: young (average 16 years), middle-aged (39), aged (about 60) and long-lived (around 82).

Systemically healthy Caucasian individuals from Russia, around 38 in total and aged 6 to 90 years, were included as donors. Each donor gave ten milliliters of peripheral blood, drawn into EDTA-treated Vacutainer tubes. Ficoll-Paque density-gradient centrifugation was used to isolate PBMCs, with at least 6.5 million per sample. Total RNA was extracted from PBMCs with Trizol reagent, with at least 6 micrograms obtained per sample. The percentages of naive CD45RAhigh/CD27high T cells were determined by flow cytometry on a PBMC aliquot from every donor. Findings and caveats that apply to the study as a whole: Estimates of total diversity from one million sequenced T cells were regarded as lower bounds and underestimates. Compared with the aged group, the long-lived group had more naive CD4+ T cells, fewer expanded clones and increased TCR diversity, a pattern suggesting age selection. Observed TCR beta diversity per million T cells fell roughly linearly with age, and a significant reduction was already apparent by age about 43. Because donor CMV infection status was unknown, age-related changes in expanded clonotypes were potentially confounded. There was a strong correlation between observed TCR beta diversity and the percentage of naive T cells measured by flow cytometry. Because profiling used bulk unsorted PBMCs, naive and antigen-experienced compartments could not be compared conclusively.

The chain is encoded by TRBV4-3 joined to TRBJ2-3; the D segment might be TRBD1 or TRBD2, since each matches 6 bases. The sequencing input was blood. This TCR was recovered from a man aged 30 to 39 in good health. The CDR3 is CASSQEPRGQGADTQYF. The nucleotide sequence reads as follows: TGCGCCAGCAGCCAAGAACCTCGGGGGCAAGGTGCAGATACGCAGTATTTT.